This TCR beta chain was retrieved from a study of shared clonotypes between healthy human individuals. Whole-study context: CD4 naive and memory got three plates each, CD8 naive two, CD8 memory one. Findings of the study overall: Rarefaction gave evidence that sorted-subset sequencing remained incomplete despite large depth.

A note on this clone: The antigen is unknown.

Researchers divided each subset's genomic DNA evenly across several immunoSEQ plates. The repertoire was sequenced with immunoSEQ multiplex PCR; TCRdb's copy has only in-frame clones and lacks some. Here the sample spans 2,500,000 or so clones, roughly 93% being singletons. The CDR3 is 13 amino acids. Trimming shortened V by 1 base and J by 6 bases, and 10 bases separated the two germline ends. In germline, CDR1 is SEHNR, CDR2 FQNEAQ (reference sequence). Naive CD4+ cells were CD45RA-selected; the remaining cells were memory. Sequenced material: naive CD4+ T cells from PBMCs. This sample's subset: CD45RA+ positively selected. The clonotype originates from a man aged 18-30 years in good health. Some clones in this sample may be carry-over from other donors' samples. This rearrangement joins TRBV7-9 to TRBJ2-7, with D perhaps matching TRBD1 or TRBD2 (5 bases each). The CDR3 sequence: CASSLEPGREQYF. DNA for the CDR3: TGTGCCAGCAGCTTAGAACCGGGGCGCGAGCAGTACTTC.